Following are 30 T cell receptor beta chains from one sample sequenced in a study of shared clonotypes between healthy human individuals. Here immunoSEQ multiplex PCR was the method, and the copy in TCRdb shows in-frame clones only, minus some. The profile covers 550,000 to 750,000 clones, with 92% appearing a single time and 24% taken by the ten largest. Terminally differentiated effector memory CD45RA+ cells were excluded from the naive CD8 cells, which were CD45RO-negative and positively selected for CCR7. The sample was naive CD8+ T cells sorted from blood. The receptors were gathered from a man aged 30 to 39 in good health.

V usage is TRBV7-3 and J usage is TRBJ2-1; a possible D gene is TRBD2 (5 bases). V lost 4 bases and J 2 bases, leaving 15 bases between the germline ends. The CDR3 spans 16 residues. CDR1 SGHTA and CDR2 FQGTGA come from the germline V gene. CDR3: CASSSTRGRTYNEQFF. CDR3 DNA: TGTGCCAGCAGCTCAACCCGGGGAAGGACCTACAATGAGCAGTTCTTC.

This clone was counted once. The chain recombines TRBV21-1 with TRBJ2-5; the table gives TRBD1 as D, unverified against the DNA. TRBV21-1 is classified as a pseudogene. The CDR3 sequence is 14 residues long. The CDR3 DNA reads TGTGCCAGCAGGTTGTCAGGGGTTAAAGAGACCCAGTACTTC. Its protein is CASRLSGVKETQYF.

The gene calls are TRBV29-1 and TRBJ2-3; D remains ambiguous. Trimming shortened V by 3 bases and J by 2 bases, and 12 bases separated the two germline ends. This CDR3 has 14 residues. From germline, CDR1 is SQVTM and CDR2 ANQGSEA. In DNA, the CDR3 is TGCAGCGTTGAGGCCCTTGAGGACACAGATACGCAGTATTTT. It encodes CSVEALEDTDTQYF.

This chain links TRBV5-4 with TRBJ2-7; D not resolved. V dropped 0 bases and J dropped 3 bases, with 10 bases sitting between them. The CDR3 runs to 14 residues. Germline assignment: CDR1 SGHNT and CDR2 YYREEE (reference sequence). The DNA of the CDR3 is TGTGCCAGCAGCTTGGAAGAAGGGAACTACGAGCAGTACTTC. This translates into CASSLEEGNYEQYF.

The chain has TRBV6-1 and TRBJ1-1, with D uncertain. CDR1 is MNHNS, CDR2 SASEGT, per germline. The ends were cut back, 3 bases at V and 4 bases at J, with 15 bases in the middle. The CDR3 spans 15 residues. The CDR3 nucleotides read TGTGCCAGCAGTGATGGACCCCCCTACGGCACTGAAGCTTTCTTT. Translation gives CASSDGPPYGTEAFF.

The rearrangement links TRBV29-1 to TRBJ2-3; D may correspond to TRBD1 or TRBD2 (6 bases each). V lost 8 bases to trimming and J lost 0 bases, with 18 bases between them. The CDR3 sequence is 15 residues long. CDR1 is SQVTM, CDR2 ANQGSEA, per germline. The CDR3 DNA is TGCAGCCAGATAGGAGGGGGATCTAGCACAGATACGCAGTATTTT. Translation gives CSQIGGGSSTDTQYF.

The CDR3 is CASRGGTRLEGRETQYF. As DNA, the CDR3 is TGTGCCAGCAGGGGAGGGACTCGGCTAGAGGGTAGAGAGACCCAGTACTTC. The chain is built from TRBV11-2 and TRBJ2-5, with 7 positions matching TRBD2. The CDR3 has 17 residues. From germline, CDR1 is SGHAT and CDR2 FQNNGV. Trimming removed 6 bases from V and 4 bases from J; junction bases left unmatched: 17.

V is TRBV28 and J is TRBJ2-7; possibly TRBD1 or TRBD2 for D (5 bases each). The CDR3 runs to 15 residues. In germline, CDR1 is MDHEN, CDR2 SYDVKM. Deletions cut 6 bases from V and 3 bases from J, with 18 bases between. CDR3 in DNA: TGTGCCAGCAGGCCTCCCCGGGACGTGGGCTACGAGCAGTACTTC. This translates into CASRPPRDVGYEQYF.

V gene TRBV19 combines with J gene TRBJ2-5; 7 bases are a match to TRBD2. Germline V gives CDR1 LNHDA, CDR2 SQIVND (reference sequence). This CDR3 has 14 amino acids. The V segment lost 3 bases and the J segment 5 bases; nucleotides outside the gene matches: 6. CDR3: CASSMWEGHETQYF. The CDR3 nucleotides read TGTGCCAGTAGTATGTGGGAGGGCCACGAGACCCAGTACTTC.

The V call is TRBV5-3, the J call TRBJ2-7; 7 bases map to TRBD2. TRBV5-3 is an ORF; its function is uncertain. The CDR3 sequence is 14 residues long. V was pared by 4 bases and J by 3 bases, with 7 bases of the junction left unmatched. CDR3 amino acids: CARSPASGVYEQYF. Here the CDR3 DNA reads TGTGCCAGAAGCCCAGCAAGCGGGGTCTACGAGCAGTACTTC.

V and J are TRBV29-1 and TRBJ2-2; 8 bases line up with TRBD1. V shed 4 bases, J shed 7 bases, and the junction held 8 bases outside the gene matches. Germline V gene sequence: CDR1 SQVTM, CDR2 ANQGSEA. This CDR3 is 14 amino acids long. The CDR3 region is CSVGSRGRNGELFF. CDR3 in DNA: TGCAGCGTTGGTTCCAGGGGGCGTAACGGGGAGCTGTTTTTT.

The gene calls are TRBV5-1 and TRBJ1-4, with unresolved D. CDR1 is SGHRS, CDR2 YFSETQ, per germline. The length of the CDR3 is 14 residues. V lost 3 bases and J lost 5, with 11 bases in between. CDR3: CASSSPAVNEKLFF. Here the CDR3 DNA reads TGCGCCAGCAGCTCCCCTGCGGTCAATGAAAAACTGTTTTTT.

CDR3: CASSPPGLAELYNEQFF. In nucleotides, the CDR3 is TGTGCCAGCAGCCCACCGGGACTAGCGGAACTCTACAATGAGCAGTTCTTC. This chain joins TRBV7-9 and TRBJ2-1; TRBD2 matches at 11 bases. Germline trimming cut 5 bases from V and 3 bases from J; bases unmatched to any gene: 9. CDR1 and CDR2 (germline): SEHNR, FQNEAQ (reference sequence). This CDR3 is built from 17 residues.

The chain is built from TRBV6-1 and TRBJ2-5, with D perhaps matching TRBD2 (5 bases). CDR1 MNHNS and CDR2 SASEGT come from the germline V gene. The CDR3 length is 14 residues. V lost 6 bases to trimming and J lost 2 bases, with 13 bases between them. The CDR3 sequence: CASREDWRQETQYF. The CDR3 coding sequence is TGTGCCAGCAGAGAGGACTGGAGACAAGAGACCCAGTACTTC.

This clone was seen a single time. The DNA for the CDR3 is TGTGCCAGCAGTTTAGGACTAGCGGCCATTAATGAGTTCTTC. As protein: CASSLGLAAINEFF. The chain is built from TRBV27 and TRBJ2-1; 10 bases map to TRBD2. From germline, CDR1 is MNHEY and CDR2 SMNVEV (reference sequence). The junction had 9 bases not matched to a gene; V was cut back by 2 bases and J by 14 bases. The CDR3 extends over 14 amino acids.

CDR3 sequence (DNA): TGTGCCACCTCAATCAGCAGCTCCTACGAGCAGTACTTC. Its protein product is CATSISSSYEQYF. V is TRBV28 and J is TRBJ2-7; D is undetermined. This CDR3 is built from 13 residues. V shed 10 bases and J shed 0 bases, with 13 bases lying between them. Germline V gene data show CDR1 as MDHEN and CDR2 as SYDVKM.

The chain couples TRBV6-5 to TRBJ2-7; D remains unclear. The CDR3 length is 12 residues. Trimming took 6 bases from V and 2 from J, leaving 8 bases between them. The germline gives CDR1 MNHEY, CDR2 SVGAGI. The CDR3 region is CASRDTPYEQYF. The CDR3 DNA follows: TGTGCCAGCAGGGATACCCCCTACGAGCAGTACTTC.

This clone has a single count. This chain links TRBV7-8 with TRBJ2-2; TRBD1 is a possible D gene (7 bases). CDR1 and CDR2 from the germline V gene are SGHVS and FQNEAQ. The V end lost 7 bases, the J end lost 7 bases, and 16 bases lay between the germline ends. This CDR3 region has 14 residues. The chain's CDR3 is CASIGRRGDGELFF. For the CDR3, the DNA is TGTGCCAGCATCGGTCGCAGGGGGGACGGGGAGCTGTTTTTT. Full variable domain (remainder filled in from reference TRBV7-8 and TRBJ2-2): GAGVSQSPRYKVAKRGQDVALRCDPISGHVSLFWYQQALGQGPEFLTYFQNEAQLDKSGLPSDRFFAERPEGSVSTLKIQRTQQEDSAVYLCASIGRRGDGELFFGEGSRLTVL.

The chain carries TRBV7-8 and TRBJ2-7; D gene ambiguous. The CDR3 is 12 amino acids. V was clipped by 1 base and J by 2 bases, with 3 bases between them. Germline lookup yields CDR1 SGHVS and CDR2 FQNEAQ. This CDR3 reads CASSLDPYEQYF. The CDR3 DNA is TGTGCCAGCAGCTTAGACCCCTACGAGCAGTACTTC.

The chain combines TRBV15 with TRBJ1-1, with D uncertain. The V end lost 0 bases, the J end lost 1 base, and 9 bases lay between the germline ends. This CDR3 is built from 15 residues. The V gene's germline CDR1 is LNHNV and CDR2 YYDKDF (reference sequence). CDR3: CATSRDPGTNTEAFF. Written as DNA, the CDR3 is TGTGCCACCAGCAGAGATCCAGGCACGAACACTGAAGCTTTCTTT.

This clone was seen once. The rearrangement joins TRBV29-1 to TRBJ2-1, with TRBD1 matching over 9 bases. The CDR3 runs to 15 residues. Trimming took 4 bases from V and 1 from J; bases not matched to a gene: 5. The germline CDR1 and CDR2 sequences are SQVTM and ANQGSEA. CDR3 protein: CSVVRTGDSYNEQFF. CDR3 coding DNA: TGCAGCGTTGTGCGGACAGGGGATTCCTACAATGAGCAGTTCTTC.

The genes are TRBV18 and TRBJ2-7; perhaps TRBD1 as D (5 bases). Looked up from germline, CDR1 is KGHSH and CDR2 is LQKENI. Trimming removed 1 base from V and 7 bases from J, with 8 bases in between. CDR3 size: 12 residues. The CDR3: CASSPQGIEQYF. CDR3 in DNA: TGTGCCAGCTCACCACAGGGGATTGAGCAGTACTTC.

The chain couples TRBV6-5 to TRBJ1-2, with D unclear. Germline assignment: CDR1 MNHEY and CDR2 SVGAGI. This CDR3 is built from 16 residues. Trimming removed 0 bases at V and 3 bases at J, with 14 bases between. Here the CDR3 DNA reads TGTGCCAGCAGTTACTCGATTGGCAGTCAATACTATGGCTACACCTTC. Translated, it gives CASSYSIGSQYYGYTF.

The V gene is TRBV6-5, the J gene TRBJ2-2; D unclear. The V gene lost 0 bases and the J gene lost 5 bases, with 10 bases spanning the gap. CDR3 size: 15 residues. Germline lookup yields CDR1 MNHEY and CDR2 SVGAGI. The chain's CDR3 is CASSYSRHETGELFF. The CDR3 nucleotides read TGTGCCAGCAGTTACTCCCGACATGAGACCGGGGAGCTGTTTTTT.

As DNA, the CDR3 is TGTGCCAGCAGTTACAAACTAGCGGGGCCAGACAATGAGCAGTTCTTC. This translates into CASSYKLAGPDNEQFF. This chain connects TRBV2 to TRBJ2-1; TRBD2 aligns across 10 bases. CDR1 is SNHLY and CDR2 is FYNNEI in the germline V gene. V lost 5 bases to trimming and J lost 5 bases; unmatched junction nucleotides: 9. The CDR3 sequence is 16 residues long.

V and J are TRBV27 and TRBJ1-1; D is unclear. The CDR3 totals 14 residues. The germline CDR1 and CDR2 sequences are MNHEY and SMNVEV (reference sequence). V shed 6 bases and J shed 1 base, with 12 bases lying between them. This chain's CDR3 is CASSLGRRNTEAFF. DNA for the CDR3: TGTGCCAGCAGCCTCGGTAGGAGGAACACTGAAGCTTTCTTT.

The chain links TRBV6-5 to TRBJ2-2; D is possibly TRBD2 (5 bases). V dropped 5 bases and J dropped 5 bases, with 15 bases sitting between them. From germline, CDR1 is MNHEY and CDR2 SVGAGI. The CDR3 extends over 15 amino acids. The CDR3 DNA follows: TGTGCCAGCAGTCATGGTGGGAGTAAAACCGGGGAGCTGTTTTTT. Translation gives CASSHGGSKTGELFF.

The chain uses TRBV4-1 and TRBJ2-7, with 13 bases aligning to TRBD2. V shed 2 bases, J shed 3 bases, and the junction held 4 bases outside the gene matches. Looked up from germline, CDR1 is MGHRA and CDR2 is YSYEKL. The CDR3 sequence is 16 residues long. CDR3 in DNA: TGCGCCAGCAGCCAACTTTGGACTAGCGGGGGCTACGAGCAGTACTTC. It is translated as CASSQLWTSGGYEQYF.

The chain combines TRBV4-1 with TRBJ2-7; no clear D. The CDR3 spans 15 residues. Germline lookup yields CDR1 MGHRA and CDR2 YSYEKL. Trimming removed 0 bases from V and 0 bases from J, with 9 bases in between. The CDR3 DNA follows: TGCGCCAGCAGCCAAGAACCACCCTACTCCTACGAGCAGTACTTC. Translating it yields CASSQEPPYSYEQYF.

The CDR3 region has the DNA TGTGCCAGCAGCCCGGACAGGGGGGCCTACAATGAGCAGTTCTTC. Protein: CASSPDRGAYNEQFF. The chain joins TRBV7-9 to TRBJ2-1; TRBD1 matches 10 bases. The CDR3 is 15 amino acids. The germline CDR1 and CDR2 sequences are SEHNR and FQNEAQ (reference sequence). V dropped 5 bases and J dropped 2; count of bases not matched to a gene: 3.